The TCR beta chain under discussion was sequenced for a study of cytomegalovirus exposure and HLA in healthy donors. The V segment lost 6 bases and the J segment 7 bases; nucleotides outside the gene matches: 14. The germline gives CDR1 MNHEY, CDR2 SVGAGI. The CDR3 consists of 15 residues. In its sample, this clone was seen once. A multiplex PCR was run with 60 Vbeta primers and 13 Jbeta primers. Using immunoSEQ multiplex PCR, the repertoire was profiled, and TCRdb retains in-frame clones only, with some absent. The table shows around 180,000 clones, with 75% to 90% occurring only once. The rearrangement links TRBV6-5 to TRBJ1-1, with TRBD1 matching 7 bases. Sample: PBMCs. The source of this sequence is a boy between 2 and 10 years old in good health and CMV-seronegative. CDR3: CASSYNRGTADEAFF. The CDR3 nucleotides read TGTGCCAGCAGCTATAACAGGGGTACAGCCGATGAAGCTTTCTTT.